This TCR beta chain appears in the sequencing data of a study of blood T cell repertoires in COVID-19. Study in general: Sites in the United States, Italy and Spain provided acute and convalescent COVID-19 samples.

The V gene's germline CDR1 is SNHLY and CDR2 FYNNEI. The CDR3 has 14 amino acids. Trimming took off 9 bases at V and 1 base at J, with 14 bases between the two ends. As processed by the authors: Estimation of nucleated cell counts relied on the amplification of reference gene primers. Assay: immunoSEQ multiplex PCR; the TCRdb copy retains only in-frame clones and omits some. The V and J calls and clone size are taken from that table; D and trimming were inferred from the DNA. The table lists just under 20,000 clones, about 85% of them singletons. This TCR was recovered from a human donor with active COVID-19. The donor label of this sample is uncertain. The sequencing sample was made of peripheral blood. The chain links TRBV2 to TRBJ2-3, with TRBD1 as a possible D gene (7 bases). CDR3 nucleotide sequence: TGTGCCAGGAGGAGGGGGCTGGGCACAGATACGCAGTATTTT. This sequence encodes CARRRGLGTDTQYF. The variable domain in full, completed from reference TRBV2 and TRBJ2-3, reads EPEVTQTPSHQVTQMGQEVILRCVPISNHLYFYWYRQILGQKVEFLVSFYNNEISEKSEIFDDQFSVERPDGSNFTLKIRSTKLEDSAMYFCARRRGLGTDTQYFGPGTRLTVL.